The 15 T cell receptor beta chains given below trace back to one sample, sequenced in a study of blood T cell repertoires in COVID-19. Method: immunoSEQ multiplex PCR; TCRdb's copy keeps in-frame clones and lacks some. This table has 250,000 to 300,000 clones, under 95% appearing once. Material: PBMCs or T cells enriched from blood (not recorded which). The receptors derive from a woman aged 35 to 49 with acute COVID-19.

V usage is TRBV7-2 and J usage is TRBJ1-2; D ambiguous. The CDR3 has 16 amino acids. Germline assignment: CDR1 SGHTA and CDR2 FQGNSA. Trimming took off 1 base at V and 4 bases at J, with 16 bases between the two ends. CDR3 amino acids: CASSLEGLRVAYGYTF. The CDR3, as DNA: TGTGCCAGCAGCTTAGAGGGCCTGCGGGTTGCCTATGGCTACACCTTC.

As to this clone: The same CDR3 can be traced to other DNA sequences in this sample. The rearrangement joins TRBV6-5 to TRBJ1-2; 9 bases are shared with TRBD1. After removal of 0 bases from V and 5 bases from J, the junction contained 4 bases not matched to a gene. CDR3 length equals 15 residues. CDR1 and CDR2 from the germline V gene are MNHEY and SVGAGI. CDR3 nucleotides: TGTGCCAGCAGTTACTCGGGACAGGGACCTTATGGCTACACCTTC. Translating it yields CASSYSGQGPYGYTF.

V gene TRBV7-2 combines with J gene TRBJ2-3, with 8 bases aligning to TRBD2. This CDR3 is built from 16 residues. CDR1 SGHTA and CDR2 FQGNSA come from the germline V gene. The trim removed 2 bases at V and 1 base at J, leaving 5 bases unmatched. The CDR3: CASSLSTGGGTDTQYF. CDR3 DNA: TGTGCCAGCAGCTTAAGTACCGGGGGGGGCACAGATACGCAGTATTTT.

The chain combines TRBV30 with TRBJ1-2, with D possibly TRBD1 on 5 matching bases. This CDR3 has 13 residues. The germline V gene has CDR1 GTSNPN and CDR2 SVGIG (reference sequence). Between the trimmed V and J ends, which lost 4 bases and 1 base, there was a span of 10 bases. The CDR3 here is CAWKATVNYGYTF. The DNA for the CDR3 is TGTGCCTGGAAAGCGACAGTTAACTATGGCTACACCTTC. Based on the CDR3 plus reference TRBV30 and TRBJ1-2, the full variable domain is SQTIHQWPATLVQPVGSPLSLECTVEGTSNPNLYWYRQAAGRGLQLLFYSVGIGQISSEVPQNLSASRPQDRQFILSSKKLLLSDSGFYLCAWKATVNYGYTFGSGTRLTVV.

CDR3 nucleotides: TGTGCCAGCAGCTTAGAGGGGGTGACAGATACGCAGTATTTT. It is translated as CASSLEGVTDTQYF. This chain connects TRBV7-8 to TRBJ2-3, with a weak D call TRBD1 (6 bases). Trimming removed 1 base at V and 3 bases at J, with 8 bases between. CDR1 and CDR2 from the germline V gene are SGHVS and FQNEAQ. The CDR3 totals 14 residues. Supplemented by reference TRBV7-8 and TRBJ2-3, the full variable domain reads GAGVSQSPRYKVAKRGQDVALRCDPISGHVSLFWYQQALGQGPEFLTYFQNEAQLDKSGLPSDRFFAERPEGSVSTLKIQRTQQEDSAVYLCASSLEGVTDTQYFGPGTRLTVL.

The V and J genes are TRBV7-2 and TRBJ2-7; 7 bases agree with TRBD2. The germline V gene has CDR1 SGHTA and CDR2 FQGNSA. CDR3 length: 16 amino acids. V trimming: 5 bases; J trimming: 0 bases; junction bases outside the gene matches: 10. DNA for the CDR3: TGTGCCAGCAGCCCCCACGCCGGGACTACCTCCTACGAGCAGTACTTC. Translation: CASSPHAGTTSYEQYF.

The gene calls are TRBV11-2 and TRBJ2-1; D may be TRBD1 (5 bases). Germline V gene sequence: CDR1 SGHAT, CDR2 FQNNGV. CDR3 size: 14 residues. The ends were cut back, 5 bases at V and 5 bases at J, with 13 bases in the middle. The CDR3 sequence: CASSLRQLNNEQFF. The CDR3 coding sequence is TGTGCCAGCAGCCTCCGACAGCTGAACAATGAGCAGTTCTTC. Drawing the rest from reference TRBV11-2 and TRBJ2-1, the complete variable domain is EAGVAQSPRYKIIEKRQSVAFWCNPISGHATLYWYQQILGQGPKLLIQFQNNGVVDDSQLPKDRFSAERLKGVDSTLKIQPAKLEDSAVYLCASSLRQLNNEQFFGPGTRLTVL.

The CDR3, as DNA: TGTGCCAGCAGAGCTACAGTGAACACTGAAGCTTTCTTT. Protein: CASRATVNTEAFF. This chain uses TRBV7-3 with TRBJ1-1; D ambiguous. Germline V lookup: CDR1 SGHTA, CDR2 FQGTGA. V shed 6 bases and J shed 0 bases, with 8 bases lying between them. This CDR3 spans 13 amino acids.

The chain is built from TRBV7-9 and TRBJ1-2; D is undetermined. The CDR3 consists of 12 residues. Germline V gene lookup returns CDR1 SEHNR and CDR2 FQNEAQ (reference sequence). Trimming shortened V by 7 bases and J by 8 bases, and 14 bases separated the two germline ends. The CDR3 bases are TGTGCCAGCACCAACCTAGACCTCGGCTACACCTTC. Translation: CASTNLDLGYTF.

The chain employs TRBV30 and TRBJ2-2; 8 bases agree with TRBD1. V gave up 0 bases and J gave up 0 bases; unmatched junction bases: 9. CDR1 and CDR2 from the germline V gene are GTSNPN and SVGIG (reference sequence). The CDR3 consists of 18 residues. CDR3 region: CAWSVPRGRPPNTGELFF. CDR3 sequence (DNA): TGTGCCTGGAGTGTCCCCAGGGGGCGGCCTCCGAACACCGGGGAGCTGTTTTTT.

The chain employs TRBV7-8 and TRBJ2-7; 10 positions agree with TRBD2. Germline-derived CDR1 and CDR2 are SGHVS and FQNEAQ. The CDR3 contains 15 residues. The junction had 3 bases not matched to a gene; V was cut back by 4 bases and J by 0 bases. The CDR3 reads CASSSAGGPSYEQYF. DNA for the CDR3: TGTGCCAGCAGCTCAGCGGGAGGGCCCTCCTACGAGCAGTACTTC.

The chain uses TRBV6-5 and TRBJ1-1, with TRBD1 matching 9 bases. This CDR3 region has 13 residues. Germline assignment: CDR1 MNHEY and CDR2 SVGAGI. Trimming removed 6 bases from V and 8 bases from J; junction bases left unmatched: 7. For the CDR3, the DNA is TGTGCCAGCAGATGGGACAGGGTCAAGGAAGCTTTCTTT. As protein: CASRWDRVKEAFF.

Here the CDR3 reads CASSDITGANVLTF. The CDR3 bases are TGTGCCAGCAGCGACATCACTGGGGCCAACGTCCTGACTTTC. This rearrangement joins TRBV11-2 to TRBJ2-6; D not certain. The CDR3 length is 14 residues. Germline CDR1 is SGHAT and CDR2 is FQNNGV. Trimming stripped 5 bases from V and 2 bases from J, with 7 bases between. Complete variable domain (other parts from reference TRBV11-2 and TRBJ2-6): EAGVAQSPRYKIIEKRQSVAFWCNPISGHATLYWYQQILGQGPKLLIQFQNNGVVDDSQLPKDRFSAERLKGVDSTLKIQPAKLEDSAVYLCASSDITGANVLTFGAGSRLTVL.

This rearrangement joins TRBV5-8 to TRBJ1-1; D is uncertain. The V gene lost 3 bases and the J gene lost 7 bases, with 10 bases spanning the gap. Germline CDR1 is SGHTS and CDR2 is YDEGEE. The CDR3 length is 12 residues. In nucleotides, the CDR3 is TGTGCCAGCAGCTCGGCGGTGGTTGAAGCTTTCTTT. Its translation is CASSSAVVEAFF.

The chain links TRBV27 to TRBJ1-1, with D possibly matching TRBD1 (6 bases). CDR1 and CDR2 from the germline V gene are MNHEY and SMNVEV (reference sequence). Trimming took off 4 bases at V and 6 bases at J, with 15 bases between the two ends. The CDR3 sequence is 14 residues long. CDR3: CASSSWDTPSEAFF. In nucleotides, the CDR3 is TGTGCCAGCAGTTCTTGGGACACCCCCTCTGAAGCTTTCTTT.